The next 29 T cell receptor beta chains were all read from a single sample in a study of blood T cell repertoires in COVID-19. Assay used: immunoSEQ multiplex PCR; TCRdb lists only in-frame clones, some missing. The table has some 30,000 clones, less than 90% seen once; the top ten hold under 30%. The specimen was peripheral blood. The receptors were gathered from a woman older than 75 with active or convalescent COVID-19.

The rearrangement links TRBV29-1 to TRBJ1-4; D may be TRBD1 (6 bases). V lost 4 bases and J lost 2, with 11 bases in between. Germline assignment: CDR1 SQVTM and CDR2 ANQGSEA. The CDR3 sequence is 14 residues long. DNA of the CDR3: TGCAGCGTTGGGGAAGGGGGTACTAATGAAAAACTGTTTTTT. It codes for CSVGEGGTNEKLFF. The full variable domain, rest sourced from reference TRBV29-1 and TRBJ1-4, is SAVISQKPSRDICQRGTSLTIQCQVDSQVTMMFWYRQQPGQSLTLIATANQGSEATYESGFVIDKFPISRPNLTFSTLTVSNMSPEDSSIYLCSVGEGGTNEKLFFGSGTQLSVL.

The count of this clone is one. V usage is TRBV7-8 and J usage is TRBJ2-1; 8 bases are shared with TRBD2. Germline V gene sequence: CDR1 SGHVS, CDR2 FQNEAQ. This CDR3 comprises 19 residues. V lost 1 base and J lost 4; bases outside the gene matches: 15. The chain's CDR3 is CASSLVLRIAGGPYNEQFF. In DNA, the CDR3 is TGTGCCAGCAGCTTAGTCCTACGGATCGCGGGGGGACCATACAATGAGCAGTTCTTC.

The chain employs TRBV9 and TRBJ1-6; D is perhaps TRBD1 (5 bases). The ends were cut back, 4 bases at V and 7 bases at J, with 15 bases in the middle. This CDR3 has 15 residues. Germline V gives CDR1 SGDLS, CDR2 YYNGEE. CDR3 coding DNA: TGTGCCAGCAGCCCACAGTGGGGGGGGAATTCACCCCTCCACTTT. The encoded protein is CASSPQWGGNSPLHF.

The CDR3 region is CATQDPGTFEANEKLFF. The CDR3 nucleotides read TGTGCCACCCAAGACCCCGGGACATTCGAAGCTAATGAAAAACTGTTTTTT. V usage is TRBV24-1 and J usage is TRBJ1-4; D may be TRBD1 (6 bases). Trimming pared 9 bases from V and 3 bases from J, leaving 22 bases between. The CDR3 runs to 17 residues. CDR1 KGHDR and CDR2 SFDVKD come from the germline V gene.

The rearrangement joins TRBV4-1 to TRBJ1-6; a possible D gene is TRBD1 (6 bases). This CDR3 has 15 residues. Germline values: CDR1 MGHRA, CDR2 YSYEKL. Deletions cut 0 bases from V and 10 bases from J, with 13 bases between. This CDR3 is CASSQDTGTDSPLHF. In DNA form, the CDR3 reads TGCGCCAGCAGCCAAGATACAGGGACGGACTCACCCCTCCACTTT.

The J gene is TRBJ1-5, the V gene TRBV5-4, with D unresolved. V lost 4 bases to trimming and J lost 0 bases, with 8 bases between them. Germline V gene data show CDR1 as SGHNT and CDR2 as YYREEE (reference sequence). This CDR3 has 14 amino acids. The CDR3 DNA follows: TGTGCCAGCAGCCGGGAGGGTAGCAATCAGCCCCAGCATTTT. Its translation: CASSREGSNQPQHF.

In this sample, this clone turned up a few times. The J gene is TRBJ2-7, the V gene TRBV18, with 9 bases lining up with TRBD1. The CDR3 totals 15 residues. Per the germline V gene, CDR1 is KGHSH and CDR2 is LQKENI. V lost 3 bases and J lost 2; bases outside the gene matches: 5. The CDR3 coding sequence is TGTGCCAGCTCACCGGGAACAGGGGGCACCTACGAGCAGTACTTC. This encodes CASSPGTGGTYEQYF.

The gene calls are TRBV7-9 and TRBJ2-7; 7 positions agree with TRBD1. The germline V gene encodes CDR1 SEHNR and CDR2 FQNEAQ (reference sequence). The CDR3 is made up of 14 amino acids. With 5 bases clipped from V and 4 bases from J, the junction kept 8 bases outside the gene matches. CDR3 nucleotide sequence: TGTGCCAGCAGCCACACCGACAGGGCATACGAGCAGTACTTC. Amino acid sequence: CASSHTDRAYEQYF.

In its sample, this clone was seen a few times. The CDR3, as DNA: TGTGCCAGCTCACCAAGAGACACCGGGGAGCTGTTTTTT. Translating it yields CASSPRDTGELFF. The chain links TRBV18 to TRBJ2-2; no clear D. The germline V gene encodes CDR1 KGHSH and CDR2 LQKENI. Between the trimmed V and J ends, which lost 2 bases and 3 bases, there was a span of 4 bases. The CDR3 consists of 13 residues.

This sequence joins TRBV5-1 and TRBJ2-5; 9 bases agree with TRBD1. V dropped 5 bases and J dropped 3; count of bases not matched to a gene: 8. This CDR3 is built from 15 residues. Germline lookup yields CDR1 SGHRS and CDR2 YFSETQ. CDR3 nucleotide sequence: TGCGCCAGCAGTAGGGACAGGGCCCGAGAAGAGACCCAGTACTTC. It encodes CASSRDRAREETQYF.

The V call is TRBV24-1, the J call TRBJ2-2, with 8 bases matching TRBD1. There are 16 residues in the CDR3. The V gene's germline CDR1 is KGHDR and CDR2 SFDVKD. After removal of 6 bases from V and 1 base from J, the junction contained 6 bases not matched to a gene. In DNA, the CDR3 is TGTGCCACCAGTCCTCAGGGGGCTGGGAACACCGGGGAGCTGTTTTTT. Protein product: CATSPQGAGNTGELFF.

The chain has TRBV6-4 and TRBJ2-3; TRBD2 matches 9 bases. The V gene's germline CDR1 is MRHNA and CDR2 SNTAGT. The CDR3 is 14 residues long. V dropped 2 bases and J dropped 3; count of bases not matched to a gene: 0. The CDR3 nucleotides read TGTGCCAGCAGTGACGCGGGGGGGACAGATACGCAGTATTTT. Translating gives CASSDAGGTDTQYF.

The V gene is TRBV5-5, the J gene TRBJ2-1; 9 bases line up with TRBD1. There are 14 residues in the CDR3. With 4 bases clipped from V and 8 bases from J, the junction kept 7 bases outside the gene matches. Per germline, CDR1 SGHKS and CDR2 YYEKEE (reference sequence). The CDR3 nucleotides read TGTGCCAGCAGCCCCGGGACAGGGTACGATGAGCAGTTCTTC. Its protein is CASSPGTGYDEQFF. The variable domain in full, with the rest retrieved from reference TRBV5-5 and TRBJ2-1, is DAGVTQSPTHLIKTRGQQVTLRCSPISGHKSVSWYQQVLGQGPQFIFQYYEKEERGRGNFPDRFSARQFPNYSSELNVNALLLGDSALYLCASSPGTGYDEQFFGPGTRLTVL.

The V gene is TRBV11-1, the J gene TRBJ2-5; the D is unclear. Trimming shortened V by 3 bases and J by 5 bases, and 10 bases separated the two germline ends. In germline, CDR1 is SGHAT, CDR2 FQDESV (reference sequence). The CDR3 runs 13 residues. CDR3 region: CASSFGSRETQYF. As DNA, the CDR3 is TGTGCCAGCAGCTTTGGTAGTCGGGAGACCCAGTACTTC.

J is TRBJ1-4 and V is TRBV6-6; 11 nucleotides align to TRBD1. The CDR3 runs to 14 residues. Germline-derived CDR1 and CDR2 are MNHNY and SVGAGI (reference sequence). After removal of 6 bases from V and 9 bases from J, the junction contained 6 bases not matched to a gene. This chain's CDR3 is CASSPGQGGKKLFF. In DNA form, the CDR3 reads TGTGCCAGCAGCCCGGGACAGGGGGGGAAAAAACTGTTTTTT.

This chain connects TRBV5-1 to TRBJ1-1, with 7 bases that match TRBD1. V was clipped by 4 bases and J by 0 bases; unmatched bases: 12. This CDR3 region has 17 residues. CDR1 is SGHRS, CDR2 YFSETQ, per germline. CDR3 nucleotides: TGCGCCAGCAGCCCCGAAACCCGGACAGGAATGAACACTGAAGCTTTCTTT. Translated: CASSPETRTGMNTEAFF.

The rearrangement joins TRBV5-6 to TRBJ1-1; D is perhaps TRBD1 (5 bases). This CDR3 comprises 15 residues. Germline-derived CDR1 and CDR2 are SGHDT and YYEEEE. Trimming took off 0 bases at V and 11 bases at J, with 20 bases between the two ends. The CDR3 spells CASSLGRGGPSGAFF. In DNA form, the CDR3 reads TGTGCCAGCAGCTTGGGTCGGGGAGGCCCTTCAGGGGCTTTCTTT.

This clone has only a few counts. V is TRBV19 and J is TRBJ1-4; the D is unclear. The CDR3 covers 13 residues. Germline-derived CDR1 and CDR2 are LNHDA and SQIVND (reference sequence). V lost 4 bases, J lost 5 bases, and 8 bases lay in between. The CDR3 DNA sequence: TGTGCCAGTAGTACCCAGGCAAATGAAAAACTGTTTTTT. Its protein product is CASSTQANEKLFF.

The V gene is TRBV19, the J gene TRBJ1-5; no definite D call. The CDR3 totals 16 residues. CDR1 is LNHDA, CDR2 SQIVND, per germline (reference sequence). Trimming pared 3 bases from V and 1 base from J, leaving 13 bases between. The CDR3 DNA reads TGTGCCAGTAGTATTCGAGGCAGCAGAAGCAATCAGCCCCAGCATTTT. Translated: CASSIRGSRSNQPQHF.

This chain uses TRBV3-1 (or the pseudogene TRBV3-2) with TRBJ2-5, with 7 bases aligning to TRBD1. CDR3 length: 16 amino acids. The J segment lost 4 bases and the V segment lost 2 bases, leaving 10 bases of the junction unmatched. Germline CDR1 reads LGHDT; CDR2 reads YNNKEL (reference sequence). The CDR3 DNA sequence: TGTGCCAGCAGCCAAACACAGGGGACCCTCAGAGAGACCCAGTACTTC. It translates to CASSQTQGTLRETQYF.

The chain carries TRBV7-8 and TRBJ2-7; 7 bases fit TRBD1. The CDR3 has 16 amino acids. Trimming removed 3 bases from V and 3 bases from J; junction bases left unmatched: 11. CDR1 is SGHVS and CDR2 is FQNEAQ in the germline V gene. The CDR3 is CASSFGLWDSNYEQYF. The CDR3 DNA reads as TGTGCCAGCAGCTTCGGTCTCTGGGACAGCAACTACGAGCAGTACTTC.

The chain couples TRBV20-1 to TRBJ2-1, with D perhaps matching TRBD2 (5 bases). V was shortened by 8 bases and J by 5 bases, with 10 bases between the two germline ends. The germline V gene has CDR1 DFQATT and CDR2 SNEGSKA (reference sequence). This CDR3 spans 11 amino acids. CDR3 region: CSPLADNEQFF. The DNA of the CDR3 is TGCAGTCCTCTAGCCGACAATGAGCAGTTCTTC.

This clone was counted a few times. The chain carries TRBV5-1 and TRBJ1-1; D is undetermined. The CDR3 runs to 12 residues. In germline, CDR1 is SGHRS, CDR2 YFSETQ. The V end lost 0 bases, the J end lost 4 bases, and 4 bases lay between the germline ends. CDR3 nucleotide sequence: TGCGCCAGCAGCTTGGCCAGCACTGAAGCTTTCTTT. Residues: CASSLASTEAFF.

CDR3 DNA: TGTGCCAGCAGCGAAAGGCAGGGGGCGTTGGGCTACACCTTC. Translating gives CASSERQGALGYTF. V and J are TRBV3-1 (or the pseudogene TRBV3-2) and TRBJ1-2, with 8 bases identical to TRBD1. J was trimmed by 8 bases and V by 5 bases; bases with no gene match: 10. Germline V gene data show CDR1 as LGHDT and CDR2 as YNNKEL (reference sequence). This CDR3 spans 14 amino acids.

V is TRBV5-1 and J is TRBJ2-7; tentatively, D is TRBD1 (5 bases). CDR3 length: 15 amino acids. Trimming removed 0 bases from V and 5 bases from J, with 15 bases in between. Germline CDR1 SGHRS, CDR2 YFSETQ. CDR3 sequence: CASSLEGAGLNEQYF. The CDR3, as DNA: TGCGCCAGCAGCTTGGAAGGTGCAGGGTTAAACGAGCAGTACTTC. Based on the CDR3 plus reference TRBV5-1 and TRBJ2-7, the full variable domain is KAGVTQTPRYLIKTRGQQVTLSCSPISGHRSVSWYQQTPGQGLQFLFEYFSETQRNKGNFPGRFSGRQFSNSRSEMNVSTLELGDSALYLCASSLEGAGLNEQYFGPGTRLTVT.

The gene calls are TRBV7-8 and TRBJ2-3, with 10 bases fitting TRBD2. J was trimmed by 3 bases and V by 5 bases; bases with no gene match: 8. Germline V gives CDR1 SGHVS, CDR2 FQNEAQ. CDR3 size: 16 residues. The CDR3: CASSPTDSGGTDTQYF. The CDR3 DNA reads as TGTGCCAGCAGCCCAACCGATAGCGGGGGGACAGATACGCAGTATTTT.

The gene calls are TRBV5-6 and TRBJ1-2; TRBD1 matches 8 bases. Germline-derived CDR1 and CDR2 are SGHDT and YYEEEE. With V trimmed by 4 bases and J by 8 bases, 10 bases remained unmatched. This CDR3 spans 14 amino acids. The CDR3 region has the DNA TGTGCCAGCAGCCTTGGTCGGACAGGGAGAGGCTACACCTTC. Its protein product is CASSLGRTGRGYTF.

This clone was detected only once. The chain joins TRBV2 to TRBJ2-1; TRBD1 matches 8 bases. V dropped 8 bases and J dropped 5; count of bases not matched to a gene: 5. Germline loops: CDR1 SNHLY, CDR2 FYNNEI. The CDR3 consists of 13 residues. The CDR3 sequence: CASGRDRNNEQFF. The CDR3 DNA reads as TGTGCCAGCGGCCGGGACAGGAACAATGAGCAGTTCTTC. The variable domain in full, completed from reference TRBV2 and TRBJ2-1, reads EPEVTQTPSHQVTQMGQEVILRCVPISNHLYFYWYRQILGQKVEFLVSFYNNEISEKSEIFDDQFSVERPDGSNFTLKIRSTKLEDSAMYFCASGRDRNNEQFFGPGTRLTVL.

This chain uses TRBV20-1 with TRBJ1-2; tentative D call: TRBD1 (5 bases). Trimming cost V 3 bases and J 8 bases, with 7 bases left between them. The CDR3 has 10 residues. Germline V gene sequence: CDR1 DFQATT, CDR2 SNEGSKA (reference sequence). The CDR3, as DNA: TGCAGTGCTAGGACAGAAGGCTACACCTTC. It codes for CSARTEGYTF.